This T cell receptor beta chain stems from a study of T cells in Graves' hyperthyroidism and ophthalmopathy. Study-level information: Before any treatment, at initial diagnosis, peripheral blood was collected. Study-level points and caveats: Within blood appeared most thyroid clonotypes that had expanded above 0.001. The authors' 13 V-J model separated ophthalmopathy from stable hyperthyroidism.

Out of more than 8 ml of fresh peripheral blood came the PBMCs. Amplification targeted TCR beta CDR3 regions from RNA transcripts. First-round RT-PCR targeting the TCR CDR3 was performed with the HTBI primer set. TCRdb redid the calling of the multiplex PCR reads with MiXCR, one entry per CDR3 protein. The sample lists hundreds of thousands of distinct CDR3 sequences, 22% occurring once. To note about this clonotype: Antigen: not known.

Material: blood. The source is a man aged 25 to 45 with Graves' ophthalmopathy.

CDR3 DNA sequence: TGTGCCGCGTCCACAGGCGGGGGGGGCCAAGAGACCCAGTACTTC. Translating it yields CAASTGGGGQETQYF. The chain links TRBV10-3 to TRBJ2-5; 9 positions agree with TRBD2. Germline V gene lookup returns CDR1 ENHRY and CDR2 SYGVKD. The CDR3 loop spans 15 amino acids. The junction had 11 bases not matched to a gene; V was cut back by 11 bases and J by 1 base.